This T cell receptor beta chain originates from a study of T cells in Graves' hyperthyroidism and ophthalmopathy. Germline V CDR1 and CDR2: DFQATT, SNEGSKA (reference sequence). The CDR3 spans 13 residues. V dropped 3 bases and J dropped 0 bases, with 9 bases sitting between them. There are many counts of this clonotype. RNA transcripts were the template for amplifying TCR beta CDR3 regions. First-round RT-PCR with HTBI primers amplified the TCR CDR3 region. TCRdb re-derived calls from the multiplex PCR reads in MiXCR, one entry per CDR3 protein. The data show some 270,000 distinct CDR3 sequences, roughly 15% seen once. In making diagnoses, clinical symptoms, serum thyroxine and TRAb, thyroid ultrasound and orbital computed tomography were all used.

This clonotype was sampled from a young woman with Graves' hyperthyroidism that later progressed to Graves' ophthalmopathy. Material for sequencing was blood. This rearrangement joins TRBV20-1 to TRBJ2-7; D assignment may be TRBD1 or TRBD2 (5 bases each). CDR3 sequence: CSASRDLSYEQYF. In DNA, the CDR3 is TGCAGTGCTAGTAGGGACCTCTCCTACGAGCAGTACTTC.